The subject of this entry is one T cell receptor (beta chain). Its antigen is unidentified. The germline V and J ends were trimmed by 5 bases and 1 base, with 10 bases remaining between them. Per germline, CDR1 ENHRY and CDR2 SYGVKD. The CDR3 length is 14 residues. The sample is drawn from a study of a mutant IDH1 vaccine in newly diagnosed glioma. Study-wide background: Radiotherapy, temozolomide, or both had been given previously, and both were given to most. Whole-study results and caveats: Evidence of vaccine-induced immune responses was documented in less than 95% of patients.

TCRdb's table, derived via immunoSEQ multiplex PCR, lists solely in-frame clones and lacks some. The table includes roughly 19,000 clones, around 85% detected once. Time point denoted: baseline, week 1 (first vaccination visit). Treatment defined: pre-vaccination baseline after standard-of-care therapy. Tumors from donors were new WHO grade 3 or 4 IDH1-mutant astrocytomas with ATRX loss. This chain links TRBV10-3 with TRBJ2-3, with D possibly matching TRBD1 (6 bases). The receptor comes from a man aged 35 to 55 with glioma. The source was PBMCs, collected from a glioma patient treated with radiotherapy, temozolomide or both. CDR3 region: CAISPRTGTDTQYF. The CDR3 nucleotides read TGTGCCATCAGTCCTCGGACAGGCACAGATACGCAGTATTTT.